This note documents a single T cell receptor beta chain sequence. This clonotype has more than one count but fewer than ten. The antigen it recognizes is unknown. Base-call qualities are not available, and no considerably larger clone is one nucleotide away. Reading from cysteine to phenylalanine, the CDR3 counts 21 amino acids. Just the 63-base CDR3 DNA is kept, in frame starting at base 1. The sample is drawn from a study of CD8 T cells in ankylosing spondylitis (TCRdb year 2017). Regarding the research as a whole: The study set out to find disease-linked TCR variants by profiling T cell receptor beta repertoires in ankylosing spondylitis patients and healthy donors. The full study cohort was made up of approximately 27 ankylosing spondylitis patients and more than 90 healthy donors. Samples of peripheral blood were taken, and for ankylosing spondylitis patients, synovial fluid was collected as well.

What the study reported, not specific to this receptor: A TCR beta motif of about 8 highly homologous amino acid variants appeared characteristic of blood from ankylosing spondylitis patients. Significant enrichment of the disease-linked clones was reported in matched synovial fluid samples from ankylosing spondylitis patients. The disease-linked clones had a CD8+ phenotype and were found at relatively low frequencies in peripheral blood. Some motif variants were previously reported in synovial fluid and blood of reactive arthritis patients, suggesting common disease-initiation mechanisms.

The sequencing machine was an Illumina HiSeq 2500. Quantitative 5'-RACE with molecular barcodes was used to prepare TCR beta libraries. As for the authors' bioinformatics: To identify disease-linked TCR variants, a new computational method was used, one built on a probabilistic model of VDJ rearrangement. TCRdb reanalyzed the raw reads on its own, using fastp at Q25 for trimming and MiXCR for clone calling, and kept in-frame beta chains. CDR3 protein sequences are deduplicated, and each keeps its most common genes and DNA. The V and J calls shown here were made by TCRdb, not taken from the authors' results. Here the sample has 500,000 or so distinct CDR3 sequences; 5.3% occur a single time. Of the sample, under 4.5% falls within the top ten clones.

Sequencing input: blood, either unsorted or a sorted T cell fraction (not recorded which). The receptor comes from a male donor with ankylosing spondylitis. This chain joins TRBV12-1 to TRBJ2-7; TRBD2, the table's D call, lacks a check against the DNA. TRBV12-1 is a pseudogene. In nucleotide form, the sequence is TGTGCCAGCAACCAAGTGCCGGGACTCGCCCCGGGGACTCCCACTTTTGACGAGCAGTACTTC. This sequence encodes CASNQVPGLAPGTPTFDEQYF.